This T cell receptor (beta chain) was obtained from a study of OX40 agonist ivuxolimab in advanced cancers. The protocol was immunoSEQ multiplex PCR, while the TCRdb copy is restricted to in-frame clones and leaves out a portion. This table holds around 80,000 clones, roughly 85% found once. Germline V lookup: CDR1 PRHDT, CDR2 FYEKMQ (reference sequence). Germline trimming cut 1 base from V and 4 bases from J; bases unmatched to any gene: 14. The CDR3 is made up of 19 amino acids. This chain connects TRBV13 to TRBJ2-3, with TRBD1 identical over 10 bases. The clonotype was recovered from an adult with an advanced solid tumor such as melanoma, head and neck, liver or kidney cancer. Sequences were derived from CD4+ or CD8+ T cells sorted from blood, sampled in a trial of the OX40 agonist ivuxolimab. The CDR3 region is CASSLESLGGQGRADTQYF. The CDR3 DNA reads TGTGCCAGCAGCTTAGAATCCCTTGGGGGACAGGGGAGGGCAGATACGCAGTATTTT.